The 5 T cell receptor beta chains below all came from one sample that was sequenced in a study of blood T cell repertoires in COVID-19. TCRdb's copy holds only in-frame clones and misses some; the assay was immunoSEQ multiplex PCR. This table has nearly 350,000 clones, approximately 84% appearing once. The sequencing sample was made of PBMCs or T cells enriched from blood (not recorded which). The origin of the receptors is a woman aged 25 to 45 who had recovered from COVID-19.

The CDR3 region is CASSSRDRVSSGANVLTF. DNA of the CDR3: TGTGCCAGTAGTAGCCGGGACAGGGTAAGCTCTGGGGCCAACGTCCTGACTTTC. The chain recombines TRBV19 with TRBJ2-6, with TRBD1 matching 9 bases. Germline loops: CDR1 LNHDA, CDR2 SQIVND (reference sequence). There are 18 residues in the CDR3. V shed 4 bases, J shed 0 bases, and the junction held 7 bases outside the gene matches.

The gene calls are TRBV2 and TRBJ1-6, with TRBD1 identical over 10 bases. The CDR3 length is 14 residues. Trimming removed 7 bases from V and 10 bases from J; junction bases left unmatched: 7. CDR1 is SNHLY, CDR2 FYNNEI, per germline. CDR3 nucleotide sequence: TGTGCCAGCACCGGGACAGGGGAAAGATCACCCCTCCACTTT. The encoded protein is CASTGTGERSPLHF.

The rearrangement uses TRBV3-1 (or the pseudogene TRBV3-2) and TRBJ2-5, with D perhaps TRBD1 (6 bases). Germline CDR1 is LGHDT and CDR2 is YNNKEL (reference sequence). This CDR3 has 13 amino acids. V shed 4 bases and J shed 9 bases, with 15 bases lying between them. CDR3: CASSLGGPTAQYF. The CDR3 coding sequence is TGTGCCAGCAGCCTAGGGGGTCCCACCGCCCAGTACTTC.

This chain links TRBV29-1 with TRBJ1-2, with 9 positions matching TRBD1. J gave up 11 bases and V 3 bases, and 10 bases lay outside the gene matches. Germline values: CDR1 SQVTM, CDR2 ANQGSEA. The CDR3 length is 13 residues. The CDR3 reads CSVDGDRGDWYTF. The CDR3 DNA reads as TGCAGCGTTGATGGCGACAGGGGGGACTGGTACACCTTC. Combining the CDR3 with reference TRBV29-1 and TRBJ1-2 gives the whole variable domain SAVISQKPSRDICQRGTSLTIQCQVDSQVTMMFWYRQQPGQSLTLIATANQGSEATYESGFVIDKFPISRPNLTFSTLTVSNMSPEDSSIYLCSVDGDRGDWYTFGSGTRLTVV.

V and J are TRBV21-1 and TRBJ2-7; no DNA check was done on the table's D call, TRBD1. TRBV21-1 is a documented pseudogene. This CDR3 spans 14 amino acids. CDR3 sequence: CASSKEGGMGEQYF. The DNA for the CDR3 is TGTGCCAGCAGCAAAGAAGGGGGAATGGGGGAGCAGTACTTC.